This TCR beta chain is from a study of spatial heterogeneity in lung cancer. Study-wide context: Detection of beta-chain sequences consistently exceeded that of alpha-chain sequences. The average count in raw reads for each unique TCR and UMI combination exceeded 9.5 appearances.

The V gene lost 0 bases and the J gene lost 4 bases, with 16 bases spanning the gap. This CDR3 has 17 amino acids. Looked up from germline, CDR1 is MNHEY and CDR2 is SVGAGI. A unique molecular identifier was attached to every TCR cDNA molecule. Each CDR3 protein gets one entry after TCRdb re-called the 5' RACE reads with MiXCR. The sample includes 16,000 or so distinct CDR3 sequences, 6.8% of them seen just once. Time point denoted: sample taken at primary tumor resection. No cell sorting; template was whole RNA from tumor, lung tissue or PBMC. This clonotype was found many times. Its antigen is as yet unknown. General study findings and limits: Expanded alpha and beta TCR counts within tumors tracked tumor mutation counts.

Sequencing was performed on lung tumor tissue, taken at surgery. This chain connects TRBV6-5 to TRBJ1-3; maybe TRBD1 (5 bases). The source of this sequence is a female donor with early-stage non-small cell lung cancer. In nucleotides, the CDR3 is TGTGCCAGCAGTTACTCGTCAGGGTATAGTTTCGGAAACACCATATATTTT. This codes for CASSYSSGYSFGNTIYF.